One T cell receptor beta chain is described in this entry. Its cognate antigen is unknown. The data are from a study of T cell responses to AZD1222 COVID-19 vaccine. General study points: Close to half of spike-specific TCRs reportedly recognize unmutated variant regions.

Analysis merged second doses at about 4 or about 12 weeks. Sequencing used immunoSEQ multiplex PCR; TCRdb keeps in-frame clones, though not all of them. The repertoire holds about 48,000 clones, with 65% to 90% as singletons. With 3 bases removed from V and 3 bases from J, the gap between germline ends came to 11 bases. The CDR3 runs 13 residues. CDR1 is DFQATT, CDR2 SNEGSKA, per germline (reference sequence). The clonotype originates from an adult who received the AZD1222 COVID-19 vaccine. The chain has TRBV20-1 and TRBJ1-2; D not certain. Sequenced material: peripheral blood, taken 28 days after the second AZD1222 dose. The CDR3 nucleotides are TGCAGTGCTAGTCTTCAGGCGGACTATGGCTACACCTTC. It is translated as CSASLQADYGYTF.